These T cell receptor beta chains were read from a single sample in a study of PD-1 blockade in classical Hodgkin lymphoma. Generated by immunoSEQ multiplex PCR, the TCRdb table keeps only in-frame clones and is missing some. The profile shows around 16,000 clones, 65% to 80% of them singletons. The sample was CD4+ T cells from blood, taken before the fourth cycle of nivolumab. These receptor sequences come from a human donor with classical Hodgkin lymphoma. Each CDR3 is given with its conserved first and last residue. Fields, in order: J gene, clone size, D gene, V gene, CDR3 protein, CDR3 DNA. D genes are given only for firm matches. For some rows the clone size is stated as once, few or many, or as a class when expanded; others skip it.

TRBJ1-5,.,TRBD1,TRBV2,CASSEGQFNQPQHF,TGTGCCAGCAGCGAGGGACAGTTCAATCAGCCCCAGCATTTT
TRBJ2-7,.,.,TRBV7-9,CASSLAQGYEQYF,TGTGCCAGCAGCTTAGCGCAGGGCTACGAGCAGTACTTC
TRBJ2-1,.,TRBD2,TRBV4-1,CASSQNRDYNNEQFF,TGCGCCAGCAGCCAGAACCGGGACTACAACAATGAGCAGTTCTTC
TRBJ2-3,.,.,TRBV29-1,CSQIRGSADTQYF,TGCAGCCAGATAAGGGGGTCAGCAGATACGCAGTATTTT
TRBJ1-4,.,.,TRBV7-9,CASSRSGALATNEKLFF,TGTGCCAGCAGCCGCAGCGGGGCACTAGCAACTAATGAAAAACTGTTTTTT
TRBJ1-5,.,.,TRBV19,CASSISRQNNQPQHF,TGTGCCAGTAGCATATCCAGACAGAACAATCAGCCCCAGCATTTT
TRBJ1-1,.,.,TRBV5-1,CASSEQVMNTEAFF,TGCGCCAGCAGCGAACAGGTAATGAACACTGAAGCTTTCTTT
TRBJ1-1,.,.,TRBV30,CAWSLQIEAFF,TGTGCCTGGAGTCTACAGATTGAAGCTTTCTTT
TRBJ2-1,.,TRBD2,TRBV28,CASSPTSGSWYEQFF,TGTGCCAGCAGTCCTACTAGCGGGAGTTGGTATGAGCAGTTCTTC
TRBJ2-7,once,.,TRBV27,CASRRTASYEQYF,TGTGCCAGCAGGAGGACAGCCTCCTACGAGCAGTACTTC
TRBJ2-1,.,TRBD2,TRBV7-6,CASSLKPGLAGNSYNEQFF,TGTGCCAGCAGCTTAAAGCCGGGACTAGCGGGAAACTCCTACAATGAGCAGTTCTTC
TRBJ1-2,.,.,TRBV4-1,CASSQDTVSAVRSNYGYTF,TGCGCCAGCAGCCAAGATACGGTGTCGGCAGTCCGATCTAACTATGGCTACACCTTC
TRBJ2-5,.,.,TRBV7-2,CASSFPGLETQYF,TGTGCCAGCAGCTTCCCGGGCTTGGAGACCCAGTACTTC
TRBJ2-3,once,.,TRBV10-3,CAIRLGDTQYF,TGTGCCATCCGGCTAGGGGATACGCAGTATTTT
TRBJ1-2,.,.,TRBV13,CASSLVLLGGGLGNGYTF,TGTGCCAGCAGCTTAGTACTGTTAGGTGGGGGGTTAGGGAATGGCTACACCTTC
TRBJ2-5,.,TRBD2,TRBV4-2,CASSQDPSGGVVRETQYF,TGTGCCAGCAGCCAAGACCCCTCGGGAGGGGTTGTTCGAGAGACCCAGTACTTC
TRBJ2-7,.,.,TRBV11-2,CASSLEVGTYEQYF,TGTGCCAGCAGCTTAGAGGTAGGAACCTACGAGCAGTACTTC
TRBJ2-6,.,TRBD1,TRBV11-2,CASSVTGTGGAGANVLTF,TGTGCCAGCAGCGTTACCGGGACAGGGGGCGCCGGGGCCAACGTCCTGACTTTC
TRBJ1-1,.,.,TRBV2,CASRNEGGTEAFF,TGTGCCAGTAGGAATGAGGGCGGCACTGAAGCTTTCTTT
TRBJ2-1,.,.,TRBV7-2,CASSLLVGVHEQFF,TGTGCCAGCAGCCTCTTGGTAGGAGTTCATGAGCAGTTCTTC
TRBJ1-1,.,.,TRBV10-1,CASAGTSGAFF,TGCGCCAGCGCTGGGACGTCTGGAGCTTTCTTT
TRBJ2-6,.,.,TRBV19,CASSIQVGANVLTF,TGTGCCAGTAGTATACAGGTTGGGGCCAACGTCCTGACTTTC
TRBJ1-1,.,.,TRBV6-1,CASSERGIYTEAFF,TGTGCCAGCAGTGAAAGGGGAATTTACACTGAAGCTTTCTTT
TRBJ2-1,.,TRBD2,TRBV30,CAWGSGSAYNEQFF,TGTGCCTGGGGGAGCGGGAGCGCCTACAATGAGCAGTTCTTC
TRBJ2-4,.,.,TRBV19,CASWWANIQYF,TGTGCCAGCTGGTGGGCCAACATTCAGTACTTC
TRBJ2-5,.,TRBD1,TRBV13,CASSLRGQQETQYF,TGTGCCAGCAGCTTAAGGGGACAGCAAGAGACCCAGTACTTC
TRBJ2-1,.,.,TRBV5-1,CASSLAAVNYNEQFF,TGCGCCAGCAGCTTGGCGGCAGTCAACTACAATGAGCAGTTCTTC
TRBJ2-1,.,.,TRBV18,CASSRGAGPSYNEQFF,TGTGCCAGCTCACGGGGGGCAGGGCCCTCCTACAATGAGCAGTTCTTC
TRBJ2-7,.,.,TRBV29-1,CSVKAGSNYEQYF,TGCAGCGTTAAAGCCGGGAGTAACTACGAGCAGTACTTC
TRBJ1-5,few,TRBD1,TRBV5-1,CASSLDGTGRQPQHF,TGCGCCAGCAGCTTGGATGGGACAGGACGTCAGCCCCAGCATTTT
TRBJ2-7,.,.,TRBV19,CASSNRAGAVYFEQYF,TGTGCCAGTAGCAACAGGGCGGGAGCCGTCTACTTCGAGCAGTACTTC
TRBJ1-1,.,.,TRBV19,CASSQPGHNTEAFF,TGTGCCAGTAGCCAACCGGGACATAACACTGAAGCTTTCTTT
TRBJ2-7,few,TRBD1,TRBV7-2,CASSSGQGRYEQYF,TGTGCCAGCAGCTCAGGACAGGGCCGGTACGAGCAGTACTTC
TRBJ2-3,.,.,TRBV5-1,CASSLEWGDTQYF,TGCGCCAGCAGCTTGGAGTGGGGTGATACGCAGTATTTT
TRBJ2-7,.,.,TRBV5-6,CASSWVTGEQYF,TGTGCCAGCAGCTGGGTTACCGGCGAGCAGTACTTC
TRBJ2-4,.,TRBD2,TRBV12-5,CASGSSGGKNIQYF,TGTGCTAGTGGTTCCTCGGGGGGCAAAAACATTCAGTACTTC
TRBJ2-3,.,.,TRBV5-1,CASKGGGHTDTQYF,TGCGCCAGCAAGGGGGGAGGGCACACAGATACGCAGTATTTT
TRBJ1-5,.,.,TRBV5-8,CASSLVAGNQPQHF,TGTGCCAGCAGCTTGGTGGCAGGGAATCAGCCCCAGCATTTT
TRBJ1-1,.,.,TRBV4-1,CASSQALTTDEAFF,TGCGCCAGCAGCCAAGCGCTGACTACAGATGAAGCTTTCTTT
TRBJ2-7,.,.,TRBV18,CASSPAYEQYF,TGTGCCAGCTCACCGGCCTACGAGCAGTACTTC
TRBJ2-7,.,TRBD2,TRBV18,CASSPPGLAANEQYF,TGTGCCAGCTCACCACCGGGACTAGCGGCTAACGAGCAGTACTTC
TRBJ2-1,few,TRBD2,TRBV9,CASSSGTSQSYNEQFF,TGTGCCAGCAGCTCCGGGACTAGTCAATCTTACAATGAGCAGTTCTTC
TRBJ2-7,.,.,TRBV6-1,CASSDLLFLSYEQYF,TGTGCCAGCAGTGACTTGCTTTTCCTCTCCTACGAGCAGTACTTC
TRBJ2-6,.,.,TRBV29-1,CSVGYDRPSGANVLTF,TGCAGCGTCGGCTACGACAGGCCCTCTGGGGCCAACGTCCTGACTTTC
TRBJ1-4,once,.,TRBV9,CASSVARGSEKLFF,TGTGCCAGCAGCGTAGCTCGGGGGAGTGAAAAACTGTTTTTT
TRBJ2-3,.,.,TRBV18,CASSPALGGTDTQYF,TGTGCCAGCTCACCGGCCCTTGGGGGCACAGATACGCAGTATTTT
TRBJ1-5,.,.,TRBV28,CASRRQGARAQPQHF,TGTGCCAGCAGACGTCAAGGGGCGCGGGCACAGCCCCAGCATTTT
TRBJ1-2,.,.,TRBV19,CASSILGSNYGYTF,TGTGCCAGTAGTATATTGGGCAGCAACTATGGCTACACCTTC
TRBJ2-7,.,.,TRBV4-1,CASSHDTQTVHRYF,TGCGCCAGCAGCCACGACACCCAGACAGTCCATCGGTACTTC
TRBJ1-3,.,.,TRBV5-1,CASSLSTFTGNTIYF,TGCGCCAGCAGCTTGTCCACCTTCACTGGAAACACCATATATTTT
TRBJ2-1,once,.,TRBV6-4,CASSATGLSEQFF,TGTGCCAGCAGTGCAACGGGCCTCAGCGAGCAGTTCTTC
TRBJ2-7,.,.,TRBV18,CASSPQGLENYEQYF,TGTGCCAGCTCACCCCAGGGCCTAGAAAACTACGAGCAGTACTTC
TRBJ2-5,.,TRBD1,TRBV6-1,CASRKGGAVETQYF,TGTGCCAGCAGGAAAGGGGGCGCGGTAGAGACCCAGTACTTC
TRBJ2-3,.,.,TRBV7-6,CASSQPGSPSADTQYF,TGTGCCAGCAGCCAACCCGGGAGTCCAAGTGCAGACACGCAGTATTTT
TRBJ2-7,.,TRBD1,TRBV19,CASTRTGGSYEQYF,TGTGCCAGTACCCGGACAGGAGGATCCTACGAGCAGTACTTC
TRBJ1-5,medium-sized,.,TRBV6-1,CASGISNQPQHF,TGTGCCAGCGGTATAAGCAATCAGCCCCAGCATTTT
TRBJ2-2,.,.,TRBV27,CASSLYGSGTGELFF,TGTGCCAGCAGTTTATACGGGAGTGGCACCGGGGAGCTGTTTTTT